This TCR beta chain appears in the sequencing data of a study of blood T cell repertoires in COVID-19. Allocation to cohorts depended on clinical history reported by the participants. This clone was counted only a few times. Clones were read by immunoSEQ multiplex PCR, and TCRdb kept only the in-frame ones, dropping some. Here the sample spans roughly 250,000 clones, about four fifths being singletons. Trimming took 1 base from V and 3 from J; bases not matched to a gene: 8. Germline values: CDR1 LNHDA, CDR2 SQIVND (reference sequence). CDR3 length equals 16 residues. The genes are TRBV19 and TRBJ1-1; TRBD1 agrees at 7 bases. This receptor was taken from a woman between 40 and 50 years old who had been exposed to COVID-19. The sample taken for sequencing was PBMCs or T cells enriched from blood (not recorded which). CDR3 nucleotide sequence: TGTGCCAGTAGTATAGGACAGGGATCGGGCTACACTGAAGCTTTCTTT. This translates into CASSIGQGSGYTEAFF.